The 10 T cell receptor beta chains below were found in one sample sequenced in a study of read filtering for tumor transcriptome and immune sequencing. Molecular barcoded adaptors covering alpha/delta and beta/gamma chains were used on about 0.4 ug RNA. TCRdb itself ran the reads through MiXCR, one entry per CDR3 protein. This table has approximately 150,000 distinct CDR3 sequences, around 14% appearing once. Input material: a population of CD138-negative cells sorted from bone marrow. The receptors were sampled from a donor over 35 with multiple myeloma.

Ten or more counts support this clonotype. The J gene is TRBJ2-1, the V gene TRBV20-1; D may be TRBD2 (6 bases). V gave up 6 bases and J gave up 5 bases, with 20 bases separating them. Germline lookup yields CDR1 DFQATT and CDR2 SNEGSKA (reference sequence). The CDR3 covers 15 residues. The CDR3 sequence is CSARRGGVENNEQFF. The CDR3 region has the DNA TGCAGTGCCAGGAGGGGAGGCGTCGAAAACAATGAGCAGTTCTTC.

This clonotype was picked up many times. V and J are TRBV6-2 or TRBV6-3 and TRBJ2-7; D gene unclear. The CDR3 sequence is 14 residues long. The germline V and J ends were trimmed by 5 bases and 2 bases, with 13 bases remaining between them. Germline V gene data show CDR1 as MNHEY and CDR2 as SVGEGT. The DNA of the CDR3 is TGTGCCAGCAGTACCGGGTATCAGCCCTACGAGCAGTACTTC. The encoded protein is CASSTGYQPYEQYF.

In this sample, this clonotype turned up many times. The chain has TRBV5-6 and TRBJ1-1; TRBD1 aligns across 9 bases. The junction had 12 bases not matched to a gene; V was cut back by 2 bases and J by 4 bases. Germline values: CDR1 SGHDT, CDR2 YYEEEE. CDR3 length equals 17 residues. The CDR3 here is CASSLFRDRDSRTEAFF. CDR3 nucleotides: TGTGCCAGCAGCTTATTCCGGGACAGGGACTCTCGCACTGAAGCTTTCTTT.

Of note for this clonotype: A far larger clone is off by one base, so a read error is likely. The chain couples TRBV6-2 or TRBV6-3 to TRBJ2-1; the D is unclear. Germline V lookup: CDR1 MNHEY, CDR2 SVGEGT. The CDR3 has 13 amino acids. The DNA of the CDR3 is TGTGTCAGCAGTTACTCACGGCACAATGAGCAGTTCTTC. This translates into CVSSYSRHNEQFF.

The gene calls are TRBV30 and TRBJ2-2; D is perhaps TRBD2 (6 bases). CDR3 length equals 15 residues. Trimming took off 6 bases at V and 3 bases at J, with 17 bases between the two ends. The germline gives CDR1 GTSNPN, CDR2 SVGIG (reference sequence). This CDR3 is CACPREDRDTGELFF. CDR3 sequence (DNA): TGTGCCTGCCCGCGGGAAGATAGGGACACCGGGGAGCTGTTTTTT.

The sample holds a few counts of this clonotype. In DNA form, the CDR3 reads TGTGCCAGCAGCTTAGCGCTAAGGGAGACCCAGTACTTC. It translates to CASSLALRETQYF. This chain connects TRBV7-6 to TRBJ2-5; D is undetermined. The V gene's germline CDR1 is SGHVS and CDR2 FNYEAQ. This CDR3 contains 13 residues. V was pared by 0 bases and J by 5 bases, with 7 bases between.

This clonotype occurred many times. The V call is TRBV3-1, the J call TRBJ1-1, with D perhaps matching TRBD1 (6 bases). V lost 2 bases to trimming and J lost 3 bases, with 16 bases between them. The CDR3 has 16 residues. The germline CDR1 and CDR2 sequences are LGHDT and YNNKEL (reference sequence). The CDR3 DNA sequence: TGTGCCAGCAGCCAAACCGATGTGGGGGCGGACACTGAAGCTTTCTTT. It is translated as CASSQTDVGADTEAFF.

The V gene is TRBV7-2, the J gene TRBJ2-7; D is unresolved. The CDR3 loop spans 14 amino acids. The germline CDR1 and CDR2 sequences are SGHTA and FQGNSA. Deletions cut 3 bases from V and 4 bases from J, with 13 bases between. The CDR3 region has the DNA TGTGCCAGCAGCTTTAGGAACGGACCATACGAGCAGTACTTC. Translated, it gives CASSFRNGPYEQYF.

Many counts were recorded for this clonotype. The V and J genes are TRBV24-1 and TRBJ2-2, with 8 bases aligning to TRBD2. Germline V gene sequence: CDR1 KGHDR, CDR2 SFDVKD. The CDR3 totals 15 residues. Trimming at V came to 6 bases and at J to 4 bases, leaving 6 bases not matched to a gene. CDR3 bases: TGTGCCACCAGTCGTATTGCGGGAGGCACCGGGGAGCTGTTTTTT. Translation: CATSRIAGGTGELFF.

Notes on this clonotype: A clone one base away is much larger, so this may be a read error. The CDR3 sequence: CASSLVVSVDMQYF. The CDR3 DNA sequence: TGTGCCAGCAGCTTGGTCGTTAGCGTAGATATGCAGTATTTT. V gene TRBV5-5 combines with J gene TRBJ2-3, with TRBD2 as a possible D gene (5 bases). CDR3 size: 14 residues. The germline gives CDR1 SGHKS, CDR2 YYEKEE (reference sequence).